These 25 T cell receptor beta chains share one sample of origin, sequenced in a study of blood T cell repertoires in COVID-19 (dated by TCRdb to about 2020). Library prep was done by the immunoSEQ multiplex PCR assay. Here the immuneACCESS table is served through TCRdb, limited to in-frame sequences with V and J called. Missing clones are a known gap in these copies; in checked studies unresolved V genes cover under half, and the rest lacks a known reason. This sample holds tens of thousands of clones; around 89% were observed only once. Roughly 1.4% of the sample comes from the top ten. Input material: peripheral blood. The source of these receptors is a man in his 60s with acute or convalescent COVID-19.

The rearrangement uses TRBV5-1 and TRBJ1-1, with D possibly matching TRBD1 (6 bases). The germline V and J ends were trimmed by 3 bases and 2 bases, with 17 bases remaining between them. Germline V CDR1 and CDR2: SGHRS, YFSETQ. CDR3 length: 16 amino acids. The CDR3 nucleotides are TGCGCCAGCAGCTCTGTTGGGGGCCAGTTCAACACTGAAGCTTTCTTT. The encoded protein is CASSSVGGQFNTEAFF. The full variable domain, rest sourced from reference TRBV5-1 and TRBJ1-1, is KAGVTQTPRYLIKTRGQQVTLSCSPISGHRSVSWYQQTPGQGLQFLFEYFSETQRNKGNFPGRFSGRQFSNSRSEMNVSTLELGDSALYLCASSSVGGQFNTEAFFGQGTRLTVV.

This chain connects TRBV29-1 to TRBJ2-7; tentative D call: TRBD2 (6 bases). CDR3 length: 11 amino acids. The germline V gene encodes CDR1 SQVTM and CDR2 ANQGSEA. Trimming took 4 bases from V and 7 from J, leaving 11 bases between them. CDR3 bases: TGCAGCGTTGGGGTGGGGGGTGAGCAGTACTTC. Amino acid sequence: CSVGVGGEQYF.

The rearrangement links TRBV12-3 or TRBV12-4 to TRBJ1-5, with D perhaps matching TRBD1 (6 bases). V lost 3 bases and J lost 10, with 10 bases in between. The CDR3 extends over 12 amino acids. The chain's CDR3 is CASSFPQGPQHF. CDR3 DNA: TGTGCCAGCAGTTTCCCACAGGGTCCCCAGCATTTT.

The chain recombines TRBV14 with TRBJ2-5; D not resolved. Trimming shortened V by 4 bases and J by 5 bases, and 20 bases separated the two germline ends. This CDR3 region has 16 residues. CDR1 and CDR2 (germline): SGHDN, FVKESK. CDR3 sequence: CASSLYRSPATETQYF. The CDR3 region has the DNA TGTGCCAGCAGCCTCTATCGGAGTCCTGCTACGGAGACCCAGTACTTC.

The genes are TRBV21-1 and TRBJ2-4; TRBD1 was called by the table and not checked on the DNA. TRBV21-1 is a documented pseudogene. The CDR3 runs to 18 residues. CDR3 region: CASSTTGGDQFAKNIQYF. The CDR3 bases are TGTGCCAGCAGCACGACAGGTGGGGATCAGTTTGCCAAAAACATTCAGTACTTC.

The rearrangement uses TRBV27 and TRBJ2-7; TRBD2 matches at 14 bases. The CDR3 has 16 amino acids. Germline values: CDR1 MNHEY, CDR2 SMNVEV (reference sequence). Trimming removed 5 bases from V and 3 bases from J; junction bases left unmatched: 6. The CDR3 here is CASSLGGLAGVYEQYF. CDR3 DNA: TGTGCCAGCAGTCTAGGGGGACTAGCGGGAGTCTACGAGCAGTACTTC.

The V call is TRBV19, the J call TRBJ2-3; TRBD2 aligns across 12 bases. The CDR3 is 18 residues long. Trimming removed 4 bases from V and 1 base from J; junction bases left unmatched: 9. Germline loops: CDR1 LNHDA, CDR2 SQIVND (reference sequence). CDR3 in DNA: TGTGCCAGTAGTAGAGGGACTAGCGGGCCAAAGGGCACAGATACGCAGTATTTT. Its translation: CASSRGTSGPKGTDTQYF.

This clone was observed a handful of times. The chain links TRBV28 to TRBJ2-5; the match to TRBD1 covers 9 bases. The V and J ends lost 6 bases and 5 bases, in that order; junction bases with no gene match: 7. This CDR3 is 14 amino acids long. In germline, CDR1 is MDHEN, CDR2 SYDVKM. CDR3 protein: CASSVQGARETQYF. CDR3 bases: TGTGCCAGCAGCGTACAGGGGGCGCGTGAGACCCAGTACTTC.

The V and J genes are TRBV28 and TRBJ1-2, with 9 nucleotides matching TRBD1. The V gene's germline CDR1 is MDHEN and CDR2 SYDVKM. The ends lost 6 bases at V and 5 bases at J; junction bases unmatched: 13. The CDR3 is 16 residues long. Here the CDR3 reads CASRKDRGNSEYGYTF. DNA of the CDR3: TGTGCCAGCAGAAAGGACAGGGGAAACAGTGAATATGGCTACACCTTC.

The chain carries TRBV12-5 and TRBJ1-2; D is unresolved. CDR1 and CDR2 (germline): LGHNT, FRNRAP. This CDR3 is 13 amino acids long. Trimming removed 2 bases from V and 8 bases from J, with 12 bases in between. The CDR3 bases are TGTGCTAGTGGTTTGTCTACGAACCCAGGCTACACCTTC. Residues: CASGLSTNPGYTF.

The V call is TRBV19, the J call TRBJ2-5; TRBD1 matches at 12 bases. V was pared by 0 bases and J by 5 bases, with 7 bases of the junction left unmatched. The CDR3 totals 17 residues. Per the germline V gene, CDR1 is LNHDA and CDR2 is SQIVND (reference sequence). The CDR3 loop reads CASSIDGTGGLSETQYF. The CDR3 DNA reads TGTGCCAGTAGTATAGACGGGACAGGGGGCTTGTCCGAGACCCAGTACTTC.

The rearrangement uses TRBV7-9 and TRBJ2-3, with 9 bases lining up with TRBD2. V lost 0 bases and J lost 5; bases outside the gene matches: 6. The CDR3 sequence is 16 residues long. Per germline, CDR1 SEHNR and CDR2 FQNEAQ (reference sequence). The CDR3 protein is CASSLASGSVVDTQYF. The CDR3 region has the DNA TGTGCCAGCAGCTTAGCTAGCGGGAGTGTGGTAGATACGCAGTATTTT.

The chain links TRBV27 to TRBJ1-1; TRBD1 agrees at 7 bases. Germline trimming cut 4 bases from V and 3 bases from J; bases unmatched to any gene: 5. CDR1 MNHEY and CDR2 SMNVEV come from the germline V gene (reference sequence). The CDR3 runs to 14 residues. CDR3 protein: CASSSQGVHTEAFF. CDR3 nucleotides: TGTGCCAGCAGTTCGCAGGGGGTGCACACTGAAGCTTTCTTT.

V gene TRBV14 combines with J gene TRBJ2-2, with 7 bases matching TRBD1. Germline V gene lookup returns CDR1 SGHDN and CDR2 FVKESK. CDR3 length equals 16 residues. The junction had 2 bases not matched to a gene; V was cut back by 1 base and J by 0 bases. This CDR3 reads CASSQGGTANTGELFF. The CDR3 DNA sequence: TGTGCCAGCAGCCAAGGTGGGACAGCGAACACCGGGGAGCTGTTTTTT.

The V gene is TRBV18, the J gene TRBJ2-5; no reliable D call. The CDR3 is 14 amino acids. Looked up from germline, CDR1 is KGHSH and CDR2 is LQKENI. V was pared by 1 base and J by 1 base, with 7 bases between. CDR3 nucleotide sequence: TGTGCCAGCTCACCACGGTCCGGCCAAGAGACCCAGTACTTC. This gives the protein CASSPRSGQETQYF. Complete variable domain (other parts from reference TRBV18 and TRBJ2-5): NAGVMQNPRHLVRRRGQEARLRCSPMKGHSHVYWYRQLPEEGLKFMVYLQKENIIDESGMPKERFSAEFPKEGPSILRIQQVVRGDSAAYFCASSPRSGQETQYFGPGTRLLVL.

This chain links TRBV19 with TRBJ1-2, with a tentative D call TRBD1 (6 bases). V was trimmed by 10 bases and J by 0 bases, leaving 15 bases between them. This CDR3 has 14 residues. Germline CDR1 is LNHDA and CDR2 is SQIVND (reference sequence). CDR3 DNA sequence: TGTGCCACCCTCGTACAGGGAGCTAACTATGGCTACACCTTC. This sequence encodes CATLVQGANYGYTF.

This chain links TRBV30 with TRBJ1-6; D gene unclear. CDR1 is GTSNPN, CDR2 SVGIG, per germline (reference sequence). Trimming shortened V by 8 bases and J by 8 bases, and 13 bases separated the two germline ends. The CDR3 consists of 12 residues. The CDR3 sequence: CAQASPDSPLHF. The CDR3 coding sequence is TGTGCCCAGGCCTCTCCGGATTCACCCCTCCACTTT.

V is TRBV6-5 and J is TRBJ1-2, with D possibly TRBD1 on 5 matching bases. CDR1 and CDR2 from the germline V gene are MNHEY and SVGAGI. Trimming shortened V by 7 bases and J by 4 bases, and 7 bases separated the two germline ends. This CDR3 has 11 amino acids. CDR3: CASTTGYGYTF. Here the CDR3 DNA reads TGTGCCAGCACCACAGGCTATGGCTACACCTTC.

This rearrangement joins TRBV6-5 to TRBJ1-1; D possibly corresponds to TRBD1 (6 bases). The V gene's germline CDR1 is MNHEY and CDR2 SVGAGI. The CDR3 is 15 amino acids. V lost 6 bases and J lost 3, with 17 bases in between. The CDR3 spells CASRPTRGVDTEAFF. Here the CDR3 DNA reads TGTGCCAGCAGACCAACCAGGGGAGTAGACACTGAAGCTTTCTTT.

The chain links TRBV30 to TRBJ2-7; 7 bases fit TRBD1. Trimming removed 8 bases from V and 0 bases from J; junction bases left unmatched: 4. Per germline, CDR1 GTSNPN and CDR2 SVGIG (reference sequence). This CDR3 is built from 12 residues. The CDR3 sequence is CAGQESSYEQYF. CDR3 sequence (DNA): TGTGCCGGACAGGAGAGCTCCTACGAGCAGTACTTC.

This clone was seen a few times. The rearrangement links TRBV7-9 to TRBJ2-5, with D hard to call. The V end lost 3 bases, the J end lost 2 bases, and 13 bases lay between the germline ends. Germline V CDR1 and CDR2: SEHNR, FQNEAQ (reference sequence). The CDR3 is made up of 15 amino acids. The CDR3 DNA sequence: TGTGCCAGCAGCTTTAGCTACGGTGATCAAGAGACCCAGTACTTC. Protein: CASSFSYGDQETQYF.

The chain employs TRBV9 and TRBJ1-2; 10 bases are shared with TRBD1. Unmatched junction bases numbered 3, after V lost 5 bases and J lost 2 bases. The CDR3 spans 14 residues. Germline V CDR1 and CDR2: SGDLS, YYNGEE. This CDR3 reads CASRGTGENYGYTF. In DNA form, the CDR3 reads TGTGCCAGCAGAGGGACAGGGGAGAACTATGGCTACACCTTC.

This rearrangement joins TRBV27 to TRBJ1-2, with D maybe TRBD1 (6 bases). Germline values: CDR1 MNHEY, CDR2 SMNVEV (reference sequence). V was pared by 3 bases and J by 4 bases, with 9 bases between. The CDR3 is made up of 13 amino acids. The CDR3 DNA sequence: TGTGCCAGCAGTTTCAACAGGGTCTATGGCTACACCTTC. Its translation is CASSFNRVYGYTF.

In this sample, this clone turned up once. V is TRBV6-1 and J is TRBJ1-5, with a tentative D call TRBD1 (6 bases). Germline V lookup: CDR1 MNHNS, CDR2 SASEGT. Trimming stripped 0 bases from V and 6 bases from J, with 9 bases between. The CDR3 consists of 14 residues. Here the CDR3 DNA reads TGTGCCAGCAGTGAAGCGAGAGGGGGTCAGCCCCAGCATTTT. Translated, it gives CASSEARGGQPQHF.

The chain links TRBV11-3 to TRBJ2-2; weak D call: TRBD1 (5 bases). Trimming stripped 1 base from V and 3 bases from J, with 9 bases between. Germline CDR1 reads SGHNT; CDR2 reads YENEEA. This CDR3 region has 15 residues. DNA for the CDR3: TGTGCCAGCAGCTTAGGACCAGGGTACACCGGGGAGCTGTTTTTT. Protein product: CASSLGPGYTGELFF.